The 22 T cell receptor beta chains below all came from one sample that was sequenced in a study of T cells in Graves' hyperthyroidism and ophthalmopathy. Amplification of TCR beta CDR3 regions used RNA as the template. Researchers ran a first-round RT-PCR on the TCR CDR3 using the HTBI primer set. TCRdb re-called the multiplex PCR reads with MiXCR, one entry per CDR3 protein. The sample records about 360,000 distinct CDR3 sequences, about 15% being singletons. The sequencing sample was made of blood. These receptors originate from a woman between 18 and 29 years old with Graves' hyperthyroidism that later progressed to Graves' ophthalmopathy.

In DNA form, the CDR3 reads TGCAGTGCTACGAACAATAGGTGGGGCGCTGGCTACGAGCAGTACTTC. Encoded protein: CSATNNRWGAGYEQYF. The V and J genes are TRBV20-1 and TRBJ2-7, with D maybe TRBD1 (5 bases). The CDR3 length is 16 residues. Germline V gene sequence: CDR1 DFQATT, CDR2 SNEGSKA (reference sequence). V lost 4 bases and J lost 3, with 22 bases in between.

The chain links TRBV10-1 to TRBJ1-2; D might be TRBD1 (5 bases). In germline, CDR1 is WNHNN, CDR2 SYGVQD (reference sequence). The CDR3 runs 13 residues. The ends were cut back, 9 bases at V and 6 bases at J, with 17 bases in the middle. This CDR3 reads CARGTGTSHGYTF. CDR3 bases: TGCGCCAGAGGAACCGGGACCTCGCATGGCTACACCTTC.

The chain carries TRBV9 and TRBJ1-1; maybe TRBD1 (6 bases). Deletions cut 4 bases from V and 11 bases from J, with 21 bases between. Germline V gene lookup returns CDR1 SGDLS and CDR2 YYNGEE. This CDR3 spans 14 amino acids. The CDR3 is CASSPLGQGGIAFF. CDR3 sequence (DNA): TGTGCCAGCAGCCCCTTAGGACAAGGGGGAATTGCTTTCTTT.

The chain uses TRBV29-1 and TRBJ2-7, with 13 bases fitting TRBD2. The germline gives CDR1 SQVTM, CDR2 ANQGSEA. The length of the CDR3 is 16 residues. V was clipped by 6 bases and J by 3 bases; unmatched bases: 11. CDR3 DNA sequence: TGCAGCGTGAAAGGGACTAGCGGGAACTCACACTACGAGCAGTACTTC. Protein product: CSVKGTSGNSHYEQYF.

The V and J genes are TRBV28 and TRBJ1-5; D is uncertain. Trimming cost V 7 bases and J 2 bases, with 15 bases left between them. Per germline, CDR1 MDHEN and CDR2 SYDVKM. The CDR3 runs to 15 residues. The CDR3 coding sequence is TGTGCCAGCACCCTAGGAGTTTCAGGCAATCAGCCCCAGCATTTT. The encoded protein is CASTLGVSGNQPQHF.

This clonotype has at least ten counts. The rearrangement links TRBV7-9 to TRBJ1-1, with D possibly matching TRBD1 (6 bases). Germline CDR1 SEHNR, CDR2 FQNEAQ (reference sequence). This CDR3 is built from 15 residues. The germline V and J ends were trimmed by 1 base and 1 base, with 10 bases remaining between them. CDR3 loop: CASSLEGGRNTEAFF. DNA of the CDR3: TGTGCCAGCAGCTTAGAAGGGGGACGGAACACTGAAGCTTTCTTT. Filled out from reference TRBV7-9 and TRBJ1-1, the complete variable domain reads DTGVSQNPRHKITKRGQNVTFRCDPISEHNRLYWYRQTLGQGPEFLTYFQNEAQLEKSRLLSDRFSAERPKGSFSTLEIQRTEQGDSAMYLCASSLEGGRNTEAFFGQGTRLTVV.

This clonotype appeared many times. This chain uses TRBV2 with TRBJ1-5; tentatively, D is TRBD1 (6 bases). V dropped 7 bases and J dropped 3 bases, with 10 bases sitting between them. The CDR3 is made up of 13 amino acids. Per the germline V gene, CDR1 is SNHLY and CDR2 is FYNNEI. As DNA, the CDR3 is TGTGCCAGCACCGGACAGCACAATCAGCCCCAGCATTTT. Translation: CASTGQHNQPQHF.

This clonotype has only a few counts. The CDR3 DNA reads as TGTGCCAGCAGCCTCGAGACGGGGACCTACGAGCAGTACTTC. This translates into CASSLETGTYEQYF. This chain uses TRBV4-2 with TRBJ2-7; a possible D gene is TRBD2 (5 bases). The CDR3 extends over 14 amino acids. Germline-derived CDR1 and CDR2 are LGHNA and YNFKEQ. V was trimmed by 4 bases and J by 2 bases, leaving 12 bases between them.

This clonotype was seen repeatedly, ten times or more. CDR3 coding DNA: TGTGCCACCAGCAGAGTGACGAGCGGGATGCTTACAGATACGCAGTATTTT. It is translated as CATSRVTSGMLTDTQYF. The chain joins TRBV15 to TRBJ2-3; 7 positions match TRBD2. The junction had 10 bases not matched to a gene; V was cut back by 1 base and J by 3 bases. The CDR3 is made up of 17 amino acids. CDR1 LNHNV and CDR2 YYDKDF come from the germline V gene (reference sequence).

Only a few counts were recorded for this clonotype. The CDR3 spells CASRSPTDDGGYTF. The CDR3 coding sequence is TGTGCCAGCAGATCCCCGACGGACGACGGGGGCTACACCTTC. The V gene is TRBV28, the J gene TRBJ1-2; no firm D call. With 6 bases removed from V and 8 bases from J, the gap between germline ends came to 19 bases. CDR1 and CDR2 (germline): MDHEN, SYDVKM. CDR3 length: 14 residues.

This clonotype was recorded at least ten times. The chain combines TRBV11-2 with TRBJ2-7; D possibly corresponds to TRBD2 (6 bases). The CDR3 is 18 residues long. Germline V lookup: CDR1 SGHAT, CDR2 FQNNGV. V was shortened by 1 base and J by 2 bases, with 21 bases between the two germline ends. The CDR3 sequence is CASSLASTSGRDAYEQYF. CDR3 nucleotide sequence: TGTGCCAGCAGCTTAGCATCGACTAGTGGCAGGGACGCCTACGAGCAGTACTTC.

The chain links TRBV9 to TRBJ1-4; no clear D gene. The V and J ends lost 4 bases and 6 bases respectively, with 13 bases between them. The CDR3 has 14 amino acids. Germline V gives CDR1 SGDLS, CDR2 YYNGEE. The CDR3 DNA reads TGTGCCAGCAGCTCCGGATCCCGGCATGAAAAACTGTTTTTT. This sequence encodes CASSSGSRHEKLFF.

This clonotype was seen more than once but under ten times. The CDR3 DNA sequence: TGCAGTGCTAGAGCAGCGGGCGGGGAGACCCAGTACTTC. The encoded protein is CSARAAGGETQYF. The chain recombines TRBV20-1 with TRBJ2-5; D might be TRBD2 (6 bases). The V gene lost 1 base and the J gene lost 5 bases, with 11 bases spanning the gap. Germline values: CDR1 DFQATT, CDR2 SNEGSKA (reference sequence). This CDR3 spans 13 amino acids.

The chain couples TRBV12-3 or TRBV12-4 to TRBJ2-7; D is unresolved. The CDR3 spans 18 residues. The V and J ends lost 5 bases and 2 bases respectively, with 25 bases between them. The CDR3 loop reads CASSPQSVRLPRPYEQYF. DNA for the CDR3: TGTGCCAGCAGTCCCCAGTCTGTCCGGTTACCACGACCCTACGAGCAGTACTTC.

The CDR3 DNA sequence: TGTGCCAGCAGCGTAGCCTCTAGCGGGAGAATTGGCACCGGGGAGCTGTTTTTT. It encodes CASSVASSGRIGTGELFF. The chain carries TRBV9 and TRBJ2-2, with 10 nucleotides matching TRBD2. The CDR3 spans 18 residues. Germline V gene lookup returns CDR1 SGDLS and CDR2 YYNGEE. J lost 4 bases, V lost 0 bases, and 9 bases had no gene match.

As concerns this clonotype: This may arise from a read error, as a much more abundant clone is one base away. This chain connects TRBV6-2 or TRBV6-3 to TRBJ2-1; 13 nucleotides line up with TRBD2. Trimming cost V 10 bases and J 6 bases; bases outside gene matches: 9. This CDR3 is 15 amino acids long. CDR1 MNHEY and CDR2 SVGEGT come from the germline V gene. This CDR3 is CATRTSGSLFNEQFF. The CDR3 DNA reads TGTGCCACCAGGACTAGCGGGAGCCTATTCAATGAGCAGTTCTTC.

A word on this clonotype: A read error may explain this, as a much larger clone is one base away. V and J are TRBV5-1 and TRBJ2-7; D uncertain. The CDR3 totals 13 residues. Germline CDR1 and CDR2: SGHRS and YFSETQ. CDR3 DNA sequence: TGCGCCAGCAACTTGGACCCCGACTACGAGCAGTACTTC. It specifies CASNLDPDYEQYF.

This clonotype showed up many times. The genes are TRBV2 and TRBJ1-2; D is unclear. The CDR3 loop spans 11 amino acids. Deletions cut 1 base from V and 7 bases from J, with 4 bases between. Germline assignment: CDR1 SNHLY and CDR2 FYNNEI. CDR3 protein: CASSEGLGYTF. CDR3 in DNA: TGTGCCAGCAGTGAAGGTCTTGGCTACACCTTC.

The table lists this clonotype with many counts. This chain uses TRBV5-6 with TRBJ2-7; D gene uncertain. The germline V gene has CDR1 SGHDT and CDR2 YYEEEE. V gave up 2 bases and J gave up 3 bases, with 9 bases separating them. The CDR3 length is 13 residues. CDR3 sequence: CASSFGQHYEQYF. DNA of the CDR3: TGTGCCAGCAGCTTTGGGCAGCACTACGAGCAGTACTTC.

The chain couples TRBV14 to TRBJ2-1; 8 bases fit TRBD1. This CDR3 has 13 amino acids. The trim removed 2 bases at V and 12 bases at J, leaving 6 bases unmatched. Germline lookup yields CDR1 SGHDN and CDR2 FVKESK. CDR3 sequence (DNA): TGTGCCAGCAGCCAATCCAGACAGGGGCGGCAGTTCTTC. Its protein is CASSQSRQGRQFF.

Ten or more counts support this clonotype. CDR3 sequence reads: CASSQTGAGYNEQFF. The DNA of the CDR3 is TGTGCCAGCAGCCAAACAGGGGCAGGCTACAATGAGCAGTTCTTC. This chain links TRBV11-2 with TRBJ2-1; the match to TRBD1 covers 7 bases. V gave up 5 bases and J gave up 3 bases; unmatched junction bases: 7. The CDR3 runs 15 residues. In germline, CDR1 is SGHAT, CDR2 FQNNGV.

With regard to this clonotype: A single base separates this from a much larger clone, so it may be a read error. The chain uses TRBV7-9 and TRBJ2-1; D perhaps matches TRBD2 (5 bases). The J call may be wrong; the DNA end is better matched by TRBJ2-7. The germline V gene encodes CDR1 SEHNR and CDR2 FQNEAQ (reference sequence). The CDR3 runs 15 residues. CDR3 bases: TGCGCCAGCAGCTTGCGGTGGGAGCCCTACAATGAGCAGTACTTC. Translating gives CASSLRWEPYNEQYF.